This TCR beta chain stems from a study of CXCR3-negative and CXCR3-positive naive CD8 T cells. Looking at the study overall: The TRB read total, roughly 150 million, broke down to about 1.5 +/- 0.3 million reads per library.

Libraries of TRB cDNA were made by 5' RACE and carried UMIs. TCRdb reprocessed the 5' RACE reads and keeps a single row for each CDR3 protein, giving no DNA. The sample yields about 43,000 distinct CDR3 sequences, of which the top ten take up around 10%. Germline lookup yields CDR1 LGHNA and CDR2 YSLEER. This CDR3 region has 15 residues. Study observations and caveats: Most assays were run on fresh PBMCs (CXCR3 expression partially decreased after cryopreservation). From TRB CDR3 properties, TCR strength was inferred; surface CD5 did not differ between naive subsets. Diversity in memory CD8+ cells fell much lower than the comparably high levels seen in both naive subsets.

On this clonotype: The antigen is unknown.

The source of this sequence is a human donor in good health. Some clones in this sample may be carry-over from other donors' samples. Sequencing input: memory CD8+ T cells from blood. J is TRBJ2-3 and V is TRBV4-3; the D call from TCRdb, TRBD1, cannot be confirmed without DNA. The CDR3 region is CASSQGTGHTDTQYF.